Listed below are T cell receptor beta chains from one sample, sequenced in a study of blood T cell repertoires in COVID-19. Assay used: immunoSEQ multiplex PCR; TCRdb lists only in-frame clones, some missing. There are hundreds of thousands of clones in the sample; 75% to 85% occur only once, and about 1.3% lies in the top ten. Sequencing was carried out using peripheral blood. These receptor sequences come from a woman in her 30s with COVID-19, enrolled during active disease. Both conserved end residues are part of each CDR3. A D gene is named only where the DNA matches it firmly. Rows may omit the clone size; those that give it use once, few, many or a size class.

v_call	clone_size	j_call	d_call	cdr3_aa	cdr3_nt
TRBV2	-	TRBJ2-3	TRBD2	CASSDGGASLTQYF	TGTGCCAGCAGTGACGGGGGGGCCTCACTTACGCAGTATTTT
TRBV19	-	TRBJ1-5	TRBD1	CASSYSGTGTNQPQHF	TGTGCCAGTAGTTATTCCGGGACAGGGACAAATCAGCCCCAGCATTTT
TRBV7-6	-	TRBJ2-1	-	CASSSLQARRSYNEQFF	TGTGCCAGCAGCTCCCTCCAAGCGAGACGCTCCTACAATGAGCAGTTCTTC
TRBV6-6	-	TRBJ2-3	-	CASSSLESTDTQYF	TGTGCCAGCAGTTCCTTAGAGAGCACAGATACGCAGTATTTT
TRBV6-5	few	TRBJ2-6	TRBD1	CASSYWGQTGANVLTF	TGTGCCAGCAGTTACTGGGGACAGACTGGGGCCAACGTCCTGACTTTC
TRBV5-4	-	TRBJ2-7	-	CASSLGGEGYEQYF	TGTGCCAGCAGCTTGGGCGGGGAAGGCTACGAGCAGTACTTC
TRBV7-2	-	TRBJ1-1	-	CASSFRGATTEAFF	TGTGCCAGCAGCTTTCGGGGGGCGACCACTGAAGCTTTCTTT
TRBV18	-	TRBJ1-1	-	CASSPSTSNTEAFF	TGTGCCAGCTCACCGTCGACTTCGAACACTGAAGCTTTCTTT
TRBV10-3	once	TRBJ2-7	TRBD1	CAISDYRDRGSEQYF	TGTGCCATCAGTGATTACCGGGACAGGGGGAGCGAGCAGTACTTC
TRBV6-5	-	TRBJ1-1	-	CASSYSRQPTEAFF	TGTGCCAGCAGTTACTCGAGGCAGCCCACTGAAGCTTTCTTT